This T cell receptor (beta chain) comes out of a study of control samples from healthy donors and cancer patients. Sequenced by immunoSEQ multiplex PCR; TCRdb stores in-frame clones only, minus some. Its clone listing holds some 190,000 clones. The material sequenced was blood. This receptor was obtained from a woman younger than 45 in good health.

The CDR3 DNA reads as TGTGCCAGCAGCTCGACAGTTAACTACGAGCAGTACTTC. It translates to CASSSTVNYEQYF. V gene TRBV5-4 combines with J gene TRBJ2-7; perhaps TRBD1 as D (5 bases). The length of the CDR3 is 13 residues. V dropped 3 bases and J dropped 3 bases, with 10 bases sitting between them. The V gene's germline CDR1 is SGHNT and CDR2 YYREEE (reference sequence).